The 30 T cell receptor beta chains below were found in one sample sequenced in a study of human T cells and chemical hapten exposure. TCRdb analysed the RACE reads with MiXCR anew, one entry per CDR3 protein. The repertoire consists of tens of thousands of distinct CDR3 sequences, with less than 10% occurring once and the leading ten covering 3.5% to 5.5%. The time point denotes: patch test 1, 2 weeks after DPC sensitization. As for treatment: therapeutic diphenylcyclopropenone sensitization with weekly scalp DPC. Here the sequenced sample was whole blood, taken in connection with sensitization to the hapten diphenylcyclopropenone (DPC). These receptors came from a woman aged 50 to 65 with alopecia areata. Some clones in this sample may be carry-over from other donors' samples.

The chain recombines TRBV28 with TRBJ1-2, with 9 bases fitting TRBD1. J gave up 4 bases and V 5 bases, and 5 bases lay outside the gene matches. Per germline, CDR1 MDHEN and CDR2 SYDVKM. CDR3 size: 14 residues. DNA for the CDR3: TGTGCCAGCAGTAGGACAGGGGACAGCTATGGCTACACCTTC. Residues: CASSRTGDSYGYTF.

CDR3 region: CSARDRLNTEAFF. CDR3 bases: TGCAGTGCTAGAGACAGGCTTAACACTGAAGCTTTCTTT. The rearrangement joins TRBV20-1 to TRBJ1-1; D is ambiguous. V was clipped by 0 bases and J by 2 bases, with 7 bases between them. The CDR3 has 13 residues. Germline V CDR1 and CDR2: DFQATT, SNEGSKA (reference sequence).

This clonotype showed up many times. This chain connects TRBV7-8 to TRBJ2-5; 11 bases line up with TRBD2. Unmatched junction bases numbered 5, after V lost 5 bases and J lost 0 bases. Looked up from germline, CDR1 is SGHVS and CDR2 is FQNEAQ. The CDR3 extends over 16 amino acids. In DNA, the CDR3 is TGTGCCAGCAGCCCCCTAGCGGGAGGTTACCAAGAGACCCAGTACTTC. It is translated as CASSPLAGGYQETQYF.

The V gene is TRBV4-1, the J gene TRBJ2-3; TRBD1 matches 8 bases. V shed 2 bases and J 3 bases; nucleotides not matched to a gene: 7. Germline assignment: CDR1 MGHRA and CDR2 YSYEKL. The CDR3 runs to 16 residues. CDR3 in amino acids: CASSQTGQGRTDTQYF. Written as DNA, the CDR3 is TGCGCCAGCAGCCAAACCGGACAGGGTCGAACAGATACGCAGTATTTT.

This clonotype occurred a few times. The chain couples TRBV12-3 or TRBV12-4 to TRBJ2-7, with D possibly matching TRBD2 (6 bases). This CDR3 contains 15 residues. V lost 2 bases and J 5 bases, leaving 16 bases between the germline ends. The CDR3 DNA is TGTGCCAGCAGTTTAAAGTTCGGAGGGACCAACGAGCAGTACTTC. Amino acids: CASSLKFGGTNEQYF.

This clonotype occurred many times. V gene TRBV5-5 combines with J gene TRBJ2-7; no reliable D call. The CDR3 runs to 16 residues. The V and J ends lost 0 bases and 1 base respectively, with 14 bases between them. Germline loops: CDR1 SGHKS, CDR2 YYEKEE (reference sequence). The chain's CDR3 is CASSLGAHPVSYEQYF. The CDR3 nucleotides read TGTGCCAGCAGCTTGGGAGCTCACCCGGTTTCCTACGAGCAGTACTTC.

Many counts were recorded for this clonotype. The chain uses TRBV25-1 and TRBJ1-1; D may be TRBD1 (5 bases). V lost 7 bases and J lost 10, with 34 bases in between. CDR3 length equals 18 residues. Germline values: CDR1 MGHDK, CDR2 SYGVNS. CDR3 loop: CASMGWPSETVNLLGAFF. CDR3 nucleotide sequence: TGTGCCAGCATGGGATGGCCGTCGGAGACAGTGAATTTACTGGGAGCTTTCTTT.

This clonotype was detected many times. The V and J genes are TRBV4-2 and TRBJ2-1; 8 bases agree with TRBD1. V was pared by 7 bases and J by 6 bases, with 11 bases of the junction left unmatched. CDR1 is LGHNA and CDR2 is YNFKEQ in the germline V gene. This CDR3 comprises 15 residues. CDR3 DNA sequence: TGTGCCAGCACCCGAGGACAGGGAGCCTCCAATGAGCAGTTCTTC. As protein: CASTRGQGASNEQFF.

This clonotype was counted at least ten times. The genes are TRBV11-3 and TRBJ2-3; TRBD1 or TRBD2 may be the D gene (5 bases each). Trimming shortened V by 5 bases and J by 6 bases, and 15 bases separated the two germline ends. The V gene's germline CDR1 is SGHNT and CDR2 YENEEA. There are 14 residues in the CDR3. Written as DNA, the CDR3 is TGTGCCAGCAGCCGGGACGGAGAGGATGATACGCAGTATTTT. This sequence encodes CASSRDGEDDTQYF.

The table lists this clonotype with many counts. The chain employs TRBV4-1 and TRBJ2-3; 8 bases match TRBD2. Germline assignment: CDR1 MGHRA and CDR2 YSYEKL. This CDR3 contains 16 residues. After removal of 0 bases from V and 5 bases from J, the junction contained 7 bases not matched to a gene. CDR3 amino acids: CASSQDPASGLDTQYF. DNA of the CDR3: TGCGCCAGCAGCCAAGATCCGGCTAGCGGGTTAGATACGCAGTATTTT.

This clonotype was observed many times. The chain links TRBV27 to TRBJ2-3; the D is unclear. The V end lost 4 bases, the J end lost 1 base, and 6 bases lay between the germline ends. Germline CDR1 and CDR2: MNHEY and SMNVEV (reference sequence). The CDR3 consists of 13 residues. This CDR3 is CASSSPRTDTQYF. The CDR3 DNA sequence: TGTGCCAGCAGTTCTCCCCGCACAGATACGCAGTATTTT.

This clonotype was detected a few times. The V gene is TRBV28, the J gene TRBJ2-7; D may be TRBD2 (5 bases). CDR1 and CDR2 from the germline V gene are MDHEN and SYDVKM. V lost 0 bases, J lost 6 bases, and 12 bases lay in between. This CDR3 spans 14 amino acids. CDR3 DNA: TGTGCCAGCAGTTTATGGGGAGATGGGCGCGAGCAGTACTTC. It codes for CASSLWGDGREQYF.

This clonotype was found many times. The CDR3, as DNA: TGCGCCAGCAGCCCGGCAGGACGTGATTTGTTCTTC. Its translation: CASSPAGRDLFF. The chain combines TRBV5-1 with TRBJ2-1; no clear D gene. Germline assignment: CDR1 SGHRS and CDR2 YFSETQ. Trimming pared 4 bases from V and 15 bases from J, leaving 17 bases between. This CDR3 is 12 amino acids long.

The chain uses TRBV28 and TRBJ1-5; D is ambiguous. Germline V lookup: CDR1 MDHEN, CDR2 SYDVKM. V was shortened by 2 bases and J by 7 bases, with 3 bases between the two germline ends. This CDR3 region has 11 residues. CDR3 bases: TGTGCCAGCAGTTTAGGGCAGCCCCAGCATTTT. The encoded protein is CASSLGQPQHF.

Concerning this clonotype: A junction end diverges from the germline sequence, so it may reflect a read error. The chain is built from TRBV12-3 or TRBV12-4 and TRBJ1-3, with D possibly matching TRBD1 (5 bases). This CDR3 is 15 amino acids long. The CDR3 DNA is TGTTCCAGCAGCTACGCGGGGGGAGTCCCAAACACCATATATTTT. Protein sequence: CSSSYAGGVPNTIYF.

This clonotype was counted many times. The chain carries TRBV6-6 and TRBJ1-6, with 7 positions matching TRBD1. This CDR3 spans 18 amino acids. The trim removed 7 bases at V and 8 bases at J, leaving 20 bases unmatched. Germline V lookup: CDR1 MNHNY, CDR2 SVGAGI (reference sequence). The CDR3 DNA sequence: TGTGCCAGCATGCGATTTGGGGGGGGACAGTCCCCCTATTCACCCCTCCACTTT. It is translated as CASMRFGGGQSPYSPLHF.

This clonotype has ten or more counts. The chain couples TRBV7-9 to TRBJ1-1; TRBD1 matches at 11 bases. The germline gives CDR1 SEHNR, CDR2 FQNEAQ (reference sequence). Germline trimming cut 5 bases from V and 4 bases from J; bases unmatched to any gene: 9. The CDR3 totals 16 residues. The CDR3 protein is CASSPSRDRGSTEAFF. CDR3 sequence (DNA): TGTGCCAGCAGCCCTTCCCGGGACAGGGGGAGCACTGAAGCTTTCTTT.

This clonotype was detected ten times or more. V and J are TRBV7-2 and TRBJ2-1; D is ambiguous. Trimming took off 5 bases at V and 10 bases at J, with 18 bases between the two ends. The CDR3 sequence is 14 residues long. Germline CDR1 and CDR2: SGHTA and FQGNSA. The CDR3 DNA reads TGTGCCAGCAGCCTACACGTCAAACGTGGGGAGCAGTTCTTC. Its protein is CASSLHVKRGEQFF.

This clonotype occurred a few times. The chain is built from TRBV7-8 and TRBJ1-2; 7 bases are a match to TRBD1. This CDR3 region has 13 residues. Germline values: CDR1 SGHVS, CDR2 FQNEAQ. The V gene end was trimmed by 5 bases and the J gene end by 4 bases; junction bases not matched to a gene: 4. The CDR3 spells CASSTRQGYGYTF. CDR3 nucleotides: TGTGCCAGCAGCACAAGACAGGGCTATGGCTACACCTTC.

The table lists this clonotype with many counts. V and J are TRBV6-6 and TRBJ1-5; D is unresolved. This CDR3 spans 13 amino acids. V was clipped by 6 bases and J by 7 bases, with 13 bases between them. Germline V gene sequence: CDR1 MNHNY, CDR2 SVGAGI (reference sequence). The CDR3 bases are TGTGCCAGCAGCGGAACGAGAGGGCAGCCCCAGCATTTT. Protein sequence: CASSGTRGQPQHF.

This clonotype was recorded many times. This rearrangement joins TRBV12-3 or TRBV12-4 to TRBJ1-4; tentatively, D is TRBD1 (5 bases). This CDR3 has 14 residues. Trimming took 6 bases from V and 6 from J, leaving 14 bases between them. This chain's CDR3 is CASSRSGTYEKLFF. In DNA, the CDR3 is TGTGCCAGCAGCCGATCCGGGACTTATGAAAAACTGTTTTTT.

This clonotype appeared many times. CDR3 bases: TGCAGCGTTGAGACCCCCAACACCGGGGAGCTGTTTTTT. Amino acids: CSVETPNTGELFF. This rearrangement joins TRBV29-1 to TRBJ2-2; D gene ambiguous. Trimming cost V 3 bases and J 2 bases, with 7 bases left between them. In germline, CDR1 is SQVTM, CDR2 ANQGSEA. The CDR3 is made up of 13 amino acids.

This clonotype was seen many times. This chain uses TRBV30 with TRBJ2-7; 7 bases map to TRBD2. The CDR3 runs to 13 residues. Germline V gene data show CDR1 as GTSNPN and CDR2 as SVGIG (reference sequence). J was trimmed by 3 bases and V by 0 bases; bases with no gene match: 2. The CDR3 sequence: CAWSVAGSYEQYF. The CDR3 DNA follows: TGTGCCTGGAGTGTAGCGGGAAGCTACGAGCAGTACTTC.

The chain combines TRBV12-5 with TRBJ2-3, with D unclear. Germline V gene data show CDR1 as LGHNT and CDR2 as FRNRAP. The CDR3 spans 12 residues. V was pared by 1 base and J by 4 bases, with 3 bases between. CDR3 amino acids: CASGLGPDTQYF. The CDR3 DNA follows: TGTGCTAGTGGTTTGGGCCCAGATACGCAGTATTTT.

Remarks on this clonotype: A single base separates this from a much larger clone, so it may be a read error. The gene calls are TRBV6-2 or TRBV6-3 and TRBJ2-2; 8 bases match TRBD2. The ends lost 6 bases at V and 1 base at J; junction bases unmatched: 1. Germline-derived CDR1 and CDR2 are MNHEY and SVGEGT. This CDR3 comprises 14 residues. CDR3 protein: CASRGTRNTGELFF. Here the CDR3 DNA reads TGTGCCAGCAGAGGGACTAGGAACACCGGGGAGCTGTTTTTT.

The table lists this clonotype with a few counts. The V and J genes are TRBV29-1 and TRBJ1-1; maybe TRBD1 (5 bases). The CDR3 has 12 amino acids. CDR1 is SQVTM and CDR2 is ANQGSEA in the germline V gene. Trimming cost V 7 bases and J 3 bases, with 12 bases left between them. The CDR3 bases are TGCAGCGCTAGCCCAGGGTACACTGAAGCTTTCTTT. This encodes CSASPGYTEAFF. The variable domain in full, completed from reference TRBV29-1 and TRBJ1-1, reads SAVISQKPSRDICQRGTSLTIQCQVDSQVTMMFWYRQQPGQSLTLIATANQGSEATYESGFVIDKFPISRPNLTFSTLTVSNMSPEDSSIYLCSASPGYTEAFFGQGTRLTVV.

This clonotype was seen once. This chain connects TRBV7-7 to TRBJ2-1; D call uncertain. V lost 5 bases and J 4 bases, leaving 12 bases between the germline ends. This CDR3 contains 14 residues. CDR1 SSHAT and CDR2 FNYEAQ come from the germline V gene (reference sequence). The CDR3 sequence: CASSALGLYNEQFF. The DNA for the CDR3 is TGTGCCAGCAGCGCGCTCGGATTATACAATGAGCAGTTCTTC.

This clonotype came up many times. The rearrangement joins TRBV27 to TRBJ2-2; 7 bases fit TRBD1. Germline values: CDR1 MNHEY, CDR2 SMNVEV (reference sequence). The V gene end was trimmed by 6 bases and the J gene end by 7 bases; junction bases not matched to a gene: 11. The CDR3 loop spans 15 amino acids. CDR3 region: CASSQTNRGYGELFF. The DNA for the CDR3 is TGTGCCAGCAGCCAGACTAACAGGGGCTACGGGGAGCTGTTTTTT.

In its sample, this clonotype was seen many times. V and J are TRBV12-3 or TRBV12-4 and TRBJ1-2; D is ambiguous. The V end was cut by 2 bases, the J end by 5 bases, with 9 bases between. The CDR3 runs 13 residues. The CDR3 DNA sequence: TGTGCCAGCAGTTTATACGAAGGGTATGGCTACACCTTC. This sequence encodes CASSLYEGYGYTF.

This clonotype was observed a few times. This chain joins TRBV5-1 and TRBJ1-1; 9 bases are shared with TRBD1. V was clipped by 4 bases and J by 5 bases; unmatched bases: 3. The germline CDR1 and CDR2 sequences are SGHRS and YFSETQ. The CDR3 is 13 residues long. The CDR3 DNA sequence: TGCGCCAGCAGCACCGGGACAGGGACTGAAGCTTTCTTT. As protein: CASSTGTGTEAFF.